The 29 T cell receptor beta chains given below trace back to one sample, sequenced in a study of blood T cell repertoires in COVID-19. Clones were read by immunoSEQ multiplex PCR, and TCRdb kept only the in-frame ones, dropping some. This repertoire shows some 200,000 clones, about nine tenths found once; its top ten account for over 3%. Sequencing was done on a sample of PBMCs or T cells enriched from blood (not recorded which). The receptors were sampled from a woman aged 40 to 49 with acute COVID-19.

The J gene is TRBJ2-7, the V gene TRBV2; possibly TRBD2 for D (5 bases). Germline V gene sequence: CDR1 SNHLY, CDR2 FYNNEI. V was shortened by 4 bases and J by 2 bases, with 9 bases between the two germline ends. The CDR3 sequence is 13 residues long. The CDR3 sequence is CASSGEGAYEQYF. As DNA, the CDR3 is TGTGCCAGCAGTGGTGAGGGCGCCTACGAGCAGTACTTC.

The V call is TRBV6-2 or TRBV6-3, the J call TRBJ2-7; the D gene is possibly TRBD1 (5 bases). Germline CDR1 and CDR2: MNHEY and SVGEGT. V was pared by 6 bases and J by 2 bases, with 14 bases between. The CDR3 is 14 residues long. This CDR3 is CASSDSLPPYEQYF. DNA of the CDR3: TGTGCCAGCAGCGACAGTCTACCCCCCTACGAGCAGTACTTC.

The chain joins TRBV5-1 to TRBJ2-3; D perhaps matches TRBD1 (5 bases). There are 14 residues in the CDR3. Trimming shortened V by 7 bases and J by 1 base, and 13 bases separated the two germline ends. Germline CDR1 and CDR2: SGHRS and YFSETQ. CDR3 in amino acids: CASSGFVGTDTQYF. The CDR3 bases are TGCGCCAGCTCAGGGTTCGTCGGCACAGATACGCAGTATTTT.

The chain recombines TRBV9 with TRBJ2-2; 9 bases agree with TRBD1. CDR1 is SGDLS and CDR2 is YYNGEE in the germline V gene. The V segment lost 4 bases and the J segment 4 bases; nucleotides outside the gene matches: 2. This CDR3 is 14 amino acids long. CDR3 sequence: CASSYRGPTGELFF. The CDR3 DNA is TGTGCCAGCAGCTACAGGGGGCCCACCGGGGAGCTGTTTTTT. Full variable domain (outside the CDR3, taken from reference TRBV9 and TRBJ2-2): DSGVTQTPKHLITATGQRVTLRCSPRSGDLSVYWYQQSLDQGLQFLIQYYNGEERAKGNILERFSAQQFPDLHSELNLSSLELGDSALYFCASSYRGPTGELFFGEGSRLTVL.

V usage is TRBV6-9 and J usage is TRBJ1-5; D might be TRBD1 (6 bases). Germline V CDR1 and CDR2: MNHGY, SVAAGI. CDR3 size: 12 residues. Between the trimmed V and J ends, which lost 6 bases and 7 bases, there was a span of 10 bases. The DNA of the CDR3 is TGTGCCAGCAGACAGGGTTCGCAGCCCCAGCATTTT. This translates into CASRQGSQPQHF.

The chain is built from TRBV2 and TRBJ1-4, with TRBD1 matching 7 bases. Germline V gives CDR1 SNHLY, CDR2 FYNNEI. This CDR3 contains 14 residues. After removal of 6 bases from V and 7 bases from J, the junction contained 8 bases not matched to a gene. The CDR3 region is CASRVDRVSEKLFF. CDR3 DNA sequence: TGTGCCAGCAGGGTCGACAGGGTTAGTGAAAAACTGTTTTTT.

The chain uses TRBV6-5 and TRBJ2-3; 7 nucleotides line up with TRBD1. Germline CDR1 MNHEY, CDR2 SVGAGI. The CDR3 is made up of 13 amino acids. V lost 6 bases and J lost 1; bases outside the gene matches: 1. In DNA, the CDR3 is TGTGCCAGCAGAACAGGGGGCACAGATACGCAGTATTTT. Protein sequence: CASRTGGTDTQYF.

This clone was observed once. The J gene is TRBJ1-6, the V gene TRBV7-9, with 9 bases that match TRBD1. Germline assignment: CDR1 SEHNR and CDR2 FQNEAQ (reference sequence). The CDR3 totals 15 residues. The ends lost 2 bases at V and 8 bases at J; junction bases unmatched: 4. This CDR3 is CASSLQRDRDSPLHF. CDR3 nucleotides: TGTGCCAGCAGCTTACAAAGGGACAGGGATTCACCCCTCCACTTT. Using reference TRBV7-9 and TRBJ1-6 for the parts outside the CDR3, the full variable domain is DTGVSQNPRHKITKRGQNVTFRCDPISEHNRLYWYRQTLGQGPEFLTYFQNEAQLEKSRLLSDRFSAERPKGSFSTLEIQRTEQGDSAMYLCASSLQRDRDSPLHFGNGTRLTVT.

V gene TRBV27 combines with J gene TRBJ2-1; 8 nucleotides agree with TRBD2. The V gene's germline CDR1 is MNHEY and CDR2 SMNVEV (reference sequence). The CDR3 extends over 15 amino acids. The ends lost 3 bases at V and 4 bases at J; junction bases unmatched: 5. CDR3 nucleotide sequence: TGTGCCAGCAGTTTTCGGGGGGGGCGGTACAATGAGCAGTTCTTC. Translation: CASSFRGGRYNEQFF.

The chain joins TRBV29-1 to TRBJ2-3, with 9 nucleotides matching TRBD1. Germline trimming cut 6 bases from V and 4 bases from J; bases unmatched to any gene: 5. The CDR3 consists of 13 residues. Germline V lookup: CDR1 SQVTM, CDR2 ANQGSEA. CDR3 loop: CSVGTGMADTQYF. The DNA of the CDR3 is TGCAGCGTCGGGACAGGGATGGCAGATACGCAGTATTTT.

The chain has TRBV6-2 or TRBV6-3 and TRBJ1-2; 8 bases line up with TRBD1. V was pared by 6 bases and J by 8 bases, with 14 bases of the junction left unmatched. The germline CDR1 and CDR2 sequences are MNHEY and SVGEGT. This CDR3 has 15 residues. The DNA of the CDR3 is TGTGCCAGCAGCCAATCTCCAGGGGGCGCGAAGGGCTACACCTTC. This codes for CASSQSPGGAKGYTF.

The chain carries TRBV11-2 and TRBJ2-7, with D hard to call. Looked up from germline, CDR1 is SGHAT and CDR2 is FQNNGV. V lost 1 base and J lost 1, with 8 bases in between. The CDR3 runs 14 residues. Here the CDR3 reads CASSLVPGSYEQYV. CDR3 bases: TGTGCCAGCAGCTTAGTTCCGGGTTCCTACGAGCAGTACGTC.

This clone was picked up one time. The junction and the germline gene differ at one end; a read error may be behind it. The rearrangement joins TRBV5-1 to TRBJ2-3; D is perhaps TRBD2 (5 bases). The CDR3 sequence is 11 residues long. Germline loops: CDR1 SGHRS, CDR2 YFSETQ. The CDR3, as DNA: TGCGTCAGCCACGGAGGAGATACGCAGTATTTT. Amino acids: CVSHGGDTQYF.

This clone came up once. The chain joins TRBV11-2 to TRBJ1-4, with 9 bases identical to TRBD1. Trimming cost V 2 bases and J 8 bases; bases outside gene matches: 15. Germline CDR1 SGHAT, CDR2 FQNNGV. The length of the CDR3 is 18 residues. This CDR3 reads CASSLRSGRQGEREKLFF. CDR3 DNA sequence: TGTGCCAGCAGCTTACGGTCCGGCCGACAGGGGGAAAGAGAAAAACTGTTTTTT.

J is TRBJ1-4 and V is TRBV5-6; D might be TRBD1 (5 bases). Trimming pared 2 bases from V and 4 bases from J, leaving 15 bases between. CDR1 is SGHDT and CDR2 is YYEEEE in the germline V gene. This CDR3 spans 16 amino acids. CDR3 region: CASSFLGRGDNEKLFF. CDR3 DNA sequence: TGTGCCAGCAGCTTTTTAGGGAGGGGTGATAATGAAAAACTGTTTTTT.

The CDR3 is CAISEPSYEQYF. The CDR3 DNA reads TGTGCCATCAGTGAGCCTTCCTACGAGCAGTACTTC. This chain joins TRBV10-3 and TRBJ2-7; D not certain. V lost 2 bases, J lost 1 base, and 3 bases lay in between. CDR1 is ENHRY, CDR2 SYGVKD, per germline. The CDR3 contains 12 residues.

Only one count was recorded for this clone. V is TRBV24-1 and J is TRBJ1-3; TRBD1 matches at 7 bases. The CDR3 runs to 16 residues. The germline CDR1 and CDR2 sequences are KGHDR and SFDVKD. Trimming at V came to 9 bases and at J to 8 bases, leaving 18 bases not matched to a gene. CDR3 nucleotides: TGTGCCACCCTCCATCGCGGGACAGCAGTTCGAGACACCATATATTTT. Translated: CATLHRGTAVRDTIYF.

The rearrangement joins TRBV7-9 to TRBJ1-2; maybe TRBD1 (5 bases). CDR3 length equals 13 residues. Germline lookup yields CDR1 SEHNR and CDR2 FQNEAQ (reference sequence). The V end lost 7 bases, the J end lost 3 bases, and 12 bases lay between the germline ends. CDR3: CASKQAGYYGYTF. In DNA form, the CDR3 reads TGTGCCAGCAAGCAGGCAGGGTACTATGGCTACACCTTC.

This chain connects TRBV3-1 (or the pseudogene TRBV3-2) to TRBJ1-5, with D possibly TRBD1 on 5 matching bases. The CDR3 sequence is 16 residues long. V lost 1 base and J lost 2, with 12 bases in between. Looked up from germline, CDR1 is LGHDT and CDR2 is YNNKEL (reference sequence). The CDR3 coding sequence is TGTGCCAGCAGCCAAGGGGCGGGGGTCGGCAATCAGCCCCAGCATTTT. It codes for CASSQGAGVGNQPQHF.

This chain connects TRBV7-2 to TRBJ1-1; D is unclear. Germline-derived CDR1 and CDR2 are SGHTA and FQGNSA. The CDR3 has 15 amino acids. V dropped 1 base and J dropped 5 bases, with 14 bases sitting between them. Here the CDR3 DNA reads TGTGCCAGCAGCTTAGGGTCCACAACGGGGACTGAAGCTTTCTTT. Amino acid sequence: CASSLGSTTGTEAFF.

The genes are TRBV6-5 and TRBJ2-5, with 9 bases matching TRBD1. From germline, CDR1 is MNHEY and CDR2 SVGAGI. J gave up 5 bases and V 6 bases, and 10 bases lay outside the gene matches. The CDR3 consists of 15 residues. The CDR3 DNA is TGTGCCAGCAGCAAAACAGGGGGCCTACAGGAGACCCAGTACTTC. Protein product: CASSKTGGLQETQYF.

This sequence joins TRBV7-2 and TRBJ2-5; perhaps TRBD1 as D (6 bases). Germline values: CDR1 SGHTA, CDR2 FQGNSA. This CDR3 spans 14 amino acids. The V and J ends lost 6 bases and 3 bases respectively, with 14 bases between them. The CDR3 protein is CASSTGQNEETQYF. The CDR3 DNA sequence: TGTGCCAGCAGTACGGGACAAAACGAAGAGACCCAGTACTTC. The entire variable domain, with the rest obtained from reference TRBV7-2 and TRBJ2-5, is as follows: GAGVSQSPSNKVTEKGKDVELRCDPISGHTALYWYRQSLGQGLEFLIYFQGNSAPDKSGLPSDRFSAERTGGSVSTLTIQRTQQEDSAVYLCASSTGQNEETQYFGPGTRLLVL.

The chain has TRBV2 and TRBJ1-5; maybe TRBD1 (5 bases). The V end was cut by 4 bases, the J end by 1 base, with 11 bases between. The CDR3 is 15 residues long. The germline V gene has CDR1 SNHLY and CDR2 FYNNEI. The chain's CDR3 is CASSGFQGSNQPQHF. The DNA for the CDR3 is TGTGCCAGCAGTGGGTTTCAGGGAAGCAATCAGCCCCAGCATTTT.

The chain couples TRBV20-1 to TRBJ2-1; D is uncertain. In germline, CDR1 is DFQATT, CDR2 SNEGSKA (reference sequence). This CDR3 is 14 amino acids long. Trimming shortened V by 3 bases and J by 3 bases, and 12 bases separated the two germline ends. The CDR3 DNA reads as TGCAGTGCTAGTGGGTCCTCACTCTACAATGAGCAGTTCTTC. It specifies CSASGSSLYNEQFF.

This chain uses TRBV6-5 with TRBJ2-2, with 8 bases fitting TRBD1. Per the germline V gene, CDR1 is MNHEY and CDR2 is SVGAGI. This CDR3 region has 15 residues. Unmatched junction bases numbered 7, after V lost 5 bases and J lost 5 bases. The CDR3 region is CASSTQGARTGELFF. The CDR3 coding sequence is TGTGCCAGCAGTACTCAGGGGGCGCGGACCGGGGAGCTGTTTTTT.

V and J are TRBV3-1 (or the pseudogene TRBV3-2) and TRBJ1-3; D unclear. V lost 4 bases and J 0 bases, leaving 10 bases between the germline ends. Germline CDR1 reads LGHDT; CDR2 reads YNNKEL (reference sequence). This CDR3 has 15 amino acids. The CDR3 DNA is TGTGCCAGCAGCCTACAGATTCCCTCTGGAAACACCATATATTTT. Amino acid sequence: CASSLQIPSGNTIYF.

This chain joins TRBV30 and TRBJ1-2; tentative D call: TRBD1 (5 bases). V was trimmed by 3 bases and J by 6 bases, leaving 14 bases between them. The CDR3 contains 13 residues. Germline V lookup: CDR1 GTSNPN, CDR2 SVGIG (reference sequence). Written as DNA, the CDR3 is TGTGCCTGGAGCCAGCAAAGGGGTGATGGCTACACCTTC. Its translation: CAWSQQRGDGYTF.

The chain couples TRBV3-1 (or the pseudogene TRBV3-2) to TRBJ1-1; 7 nucleotides line up with TRBD1. CDR1 and CDR2 (germline): LGHDT, YNNKEL (reference sequence). V dropped 2 bases and J dropped 3; count of bases not matched to a gene: 3. CDR3 length: 14 residues. The CDR3 sequence: CASSQSDRDTEAFF. The CDR3 DNA reads TGTGCCAGCAGCCAAAGCGACAGGGACACTGAAGCTTTCTTT.

The V and J genes are TRBV10-3 and TRBJ1-1; TRBD1 matches at 9 bases. Germline V CDR1 and CDR2: ENHRY, SYGVKD. V shed 0 bases and J 0 bases; nucleotides not matched to a gene: 11. The CDR3 runs 19 residues. In DNA form, the CDR3 reads TGTGCCATCAGTGAGTCAAGGATAGGGACAGGGACAATGAACACTGAAGCTTTCTTT. It translates to CAISESRIGTGTMNTEAFF.